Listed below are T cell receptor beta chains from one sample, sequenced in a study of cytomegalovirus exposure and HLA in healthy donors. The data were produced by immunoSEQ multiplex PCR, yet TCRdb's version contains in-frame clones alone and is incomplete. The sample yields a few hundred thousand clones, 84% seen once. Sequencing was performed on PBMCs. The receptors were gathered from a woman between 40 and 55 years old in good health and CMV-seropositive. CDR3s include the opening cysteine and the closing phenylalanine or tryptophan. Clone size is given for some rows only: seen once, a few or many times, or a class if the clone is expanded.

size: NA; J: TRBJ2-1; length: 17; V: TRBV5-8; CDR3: CASSLAGRLAGVNEQFF
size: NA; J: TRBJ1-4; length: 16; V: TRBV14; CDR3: CASSGRTGLTNEKLFF
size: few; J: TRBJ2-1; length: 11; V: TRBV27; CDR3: CARSGSNEQFF
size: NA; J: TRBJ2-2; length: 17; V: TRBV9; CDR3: CASSSWGSGMGTGELFF
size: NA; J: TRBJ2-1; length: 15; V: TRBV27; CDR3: CASSRTGLGENEQFF
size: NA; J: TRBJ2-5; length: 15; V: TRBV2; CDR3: CASSVNRGWSETQYF
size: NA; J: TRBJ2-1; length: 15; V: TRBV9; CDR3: CASSAYSGSYNEQFF
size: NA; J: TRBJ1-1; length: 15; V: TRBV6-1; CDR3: CASSPGQGMNTEAFF
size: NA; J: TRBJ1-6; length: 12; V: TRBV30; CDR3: CACGTAESPLHF
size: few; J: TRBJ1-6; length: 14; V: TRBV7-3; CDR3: CASSAYAGNSPLHF
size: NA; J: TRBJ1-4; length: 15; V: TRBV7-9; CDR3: CASSSSGTGDEKLFF
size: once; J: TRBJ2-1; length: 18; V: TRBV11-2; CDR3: CASSLRSAGTGNSGEQFF
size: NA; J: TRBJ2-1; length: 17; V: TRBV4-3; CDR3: CASSQAPTSGSYNEQFF
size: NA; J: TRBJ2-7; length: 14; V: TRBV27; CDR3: CATKREDFSYEQYF
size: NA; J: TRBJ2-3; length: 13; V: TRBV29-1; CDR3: CSAPNGNTDTQYF
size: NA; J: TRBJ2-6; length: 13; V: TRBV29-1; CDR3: CSVAFSGANGLTF
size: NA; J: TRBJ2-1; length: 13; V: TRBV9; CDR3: CASSVGQRNEQFF